This TCR beta chain was documented in a study of blood T cell repertoires in COVID-19. The wider study: Samples taken during acute and convalescent COVID-19 were collected in the United States, Italy and Spain. Sources were T cells, B-cell-depleted T cells, or PBMCs; the material itself was cDNA or gDNA.

Germline CDR1 and CDR2: WNHNN and SYGVQD (reference sequence). This CDR3 comprises 14 residues. V shed 2 bases, J shed 7 bases, and the junction held 5 bases outside the gene matches. Per the authors' pipeline: Amplifying reference gene primers gave estimates of nucleated cell counts. The protocol was immunoSEQ multiplex PCR, while the TCRdb copy is restricted to in-frame clones and leaves out a portion. V, J and clone size reflect that table, while D and trimming were determined from the DNA. The sample carries around 160,000 clones, more than 75% recorded once. Input material: peripheral blood. The clonotype was recovered from an elderly man with acute or convalescent COVID-19. The genes are TRBV10-1 and TRBJ2-1, with 7 positions matching TRBD2. The CDR3 reads CASSEAGVFNEQFF. The CDR3 region has the DNA TGCGCCAGCAGTGAGGCGGGAGTTTTTAATGAGCAGTTCTTC.